This record covers a single TCR beta chain. The target antigen is unknown. All the patients suffered relapse after autologous stem cell transplantation, and brentuximab vedotin exposure differed. The data are from a study of PD-1 blockade in classical Hodgkin lymphoma. Overall study results and limits: Significant TCR diversity gains by C4D1 occurred in CD4+ but not CD8+ cells. Why repertoires differed is undefined; disease activity or prior therapy possibly contributed.

The CDR3 is 17 residues long. Germline CDR1 is SGHTS and CDR2 is YDEGEE. Trimming left V 1 base short and J 0 bases short, with 16 bases between. Method: immunoSEQ multiplex PCR; TCRdb's copy keeps in-frame clones and lacks some. The repertoire holds some 38,000 clones, with about 80% as singletons. This sequence joins TRBV5-8 and TRBJ1-2, with D tentatively TRBD1 (5 bases). This TCR was recovered from a human donor with classical Hodgkin lymphoma. Sequences were derived from peripheral blood mononuclear cells (PBMCs), sampled before the second cycle of nivolumab. CDR3 protein: CASSLRDGFTANYGYTF. CDR3 nucleotide sequence: TGTGCCAGCAGCTTGCGGGACGGATTCACAGCTAACTATGGCTACACCTTC.